This T cell receptor beta chain was profiled in a study of shared clonotypes between healthy human individuals. In the study overall: Every donor yielded three CD4 naive, three CD4 memory, two CD8 naive and one CD8 memory plate.

Naive CD8 cells comprised CD45RO-negative, CCR7-positively selected cells, excluding terminally differentiated effector memory CD45RA+ cells. The J segment lost 2 bases and the V segment lost 2 bases, leaving 8 bases of the junction unmatched. The CDR3 spans 16 residues. The germline V gene has CDR1 SNHLY and CDR2 FYNNEI. Comments on this clone: The antigen remains undetermined.

The table came from immunoSEQ multiplex PCR; TCRdb's copy has only in-frame clones and leaves some out. The repertoire holds 700,000 to 950,000 clones, with 95% to 97% as singletons. Study-wide results and limits: Expectations were that clonotype sharing among donors would be affected by sequencing depth.

The gene calls are TRBV2 and TRBJ2-7; TRBD2 matches at 8 bases. Input material: naive CD8+ T cells sorted from blood. The clonotype comes from a man aged 25-40 years in good health. The CDR3 reads CASSELAGGPTYEQYF. The CDR3 DNA sequence: TGTGCCAGCAGTGAACTTGCGGGAGGCCCCACCTACGAGCAGTACTTC. Full variable domain (missing parts from reference TRBV2 and TRBJ2-7): EPEVTQTPSHQVTQMGQEVILRCVPISNHLYFYWYRQILGQKVEFLVSFYNNEISEKSEIFDDQFSVERPDGSNFTLKIRSTKLEDSAMYFCASSELAGGPTYEQYFGPGTRLTVT.